This entry lists 6 T cell receptor beta chains sequenced from one sample in a study of beta chain features in type 1 diabetes. Expressed TCRB transcripts were sequenced because the isolated RNA had all been reverse transcribed beforehand. Profiled with immunoSEQ multiplex PCR; TCRdb holds only in-frame clones, not every one. The data hold a few hundred thousand clones, with about 15% observed a single time. The sequencing input was naive CD4+ T cells from blood. These receptor sequences come from a man younger than 40 in good health.

This clone was counted only a few times. The CDR3 spells CASSETGGSNDNSPLHF. CDR3 nucleotide sequence: TGTGCCAGCAGTGAAACGGGGGGATCTAATGATAATTCACCCCTCCACTTT. This chain links TRBV25-1 with TRBJ1-6; D is perhaps TRBD1 (5 bases). The V gene lost 2 bases and the J gene lost 5 bases, with 16 bases spanning the gap. CDR3 size: 17 residues. Germline V CDR1 and CDR2: MGHDK, SYGVNS.

CDR3 amino acids: CSVEPSGQGKDTQYF. CDR3 DNA: TGCAGCGTTGAGCCTAGCGGTCAGGGAAAAGATACGCAGTATTTT. The chain recombines TRBV29-1 with TRBJ2-3; 7 nucleotides agree with TRBD2. V dropped 3 bases and J dropped 5; count of bases not matched to a gene: 11. The CDR3 is 15 residues long. Germline V gene data show CDR1 as SQVTM and CDR2 as ANQGSEA.

This clone was picked up a small number of times. The CDR3 reads CASSQDRTGSGYGYTF. DNA of the CDR3: TGTGCCAGCAGCCAAGATCGGACAGGTAGTGGCTATGGCTACACCTTC. The chain couples TRBV7-9 to TRBJ1-2; TRBD1 matches at 7 bases. The CDR3 runs to 16 residues. Germline V gene lookup returns CDR1 SEHNR and CDR2 FQNEAQ (reference sequence). V gave up 5 bases and J gave up 4 bases; unmatched junction bases: 13.

This clone turned up a few times. The chain carries TRBV9 and TRBJ2-7; unclear D gene. The germline CDR1 and CDR2 sequences are SGDLS and YYNGEE. The CDR3 extends over 13 amino acids. V was clipped by 0 bases and J by 7 bases, with 11 bases between them. In DNA, the CDR3 is TGTGCCAGCAGCGTAGCTTTGAAGGAAGAGCAGTACTTC. It translates to CASSVALKEEQYF.

This clone was observed a few times. The chain has TRBV5-4 and TRBJ1-5; D unresolved. The germline CDR1 and CDR2 sequences are SGHNT and YYREEE (reference sequence). Trimming stripped 2 bases from V and 11 bases from J, with 17 bases between. The CDR3 consists of 14 residues. The CDR3 loop is CASSLGGGGEAQHF. The CDR3 DNA reads as TGTGCCAGCAGCTTAGGCGGCGGTGGGGAGGCCCAGCATTTT.

The CDR3 bases are TGTGCCTGGATTCGGGCGGGTTGGTACCAAGAGACCCAGTACTTC. Protein: CAWIRAGWYQETQYF. The gene calls are TRBV30 and TRBJ2-5, with D maybe TRBD2 (5 bases). The germline V and J ends were trimmed by 4 bases and 0 bases, with 15 bases remaining between them. Germline values: CDR1 GTSNPN, CDR2 SVGIG (reference sequence). The CDR3 has 15 amino acids. The full variable domain, in which reference TRBV30 and TRBJ2-5 provide the parts outside the CDR3, is SQTIHQWPATLVQPVGSPLSLECTVEGTSNPNLYWYRQAAGRGLQLLFYSVGIGQISSEVPQNLSASRPQDRQFILSSKKLLLSDSGFYLCAWIRAGWYQETQYFGPGTRLLVL.